This T cell receptor beta chain stems from a study of response to subunit inactivated influenza vaccine. Findings and caveats of the study: Authors suggested each seasonal influenza vaccination recruits few new T cells.

TCRdb re-called the RT-PCR reads through MiXCR, storing one row per CDR3 protein. This sample carries under 950,000 distinct CDR3 sequences, 21% of them seen once, and the ten largest clones take around 9.6%. Note on this clonotype: Its antigen is not identified.

V shed 3 bases and J shed 4 bases, with 18 bases lying between them. This CDR3 is built from 16 residues. Germline CDR1 is SGHVS and CDR2 is FNYEAQ. The material sequenced was PBMCs from blood, taken roughly 5 days after vaccination. This chain joins TRBV7-6 and TRBJ1-1; D is undetermined. This receptor was identified in a man aged 50-60 years who received an inactivated influenza vaccine. The CDR3, as DNA: TGTGCCAGCAGCTTGGGCACCCCGGAAAAGCTCACTGAAGCTTTCTTT. It specifies CASSLGTPEKLTEAFF.